The rows below give T cell receptor beta chains drawn from one sample of a study of CD8 T cells in Susac syndrome. MiXCR, run by TCRdb on the immunoSEQ multiplex PCR reads, gives a single entry per CDR3 protein. This sample yields more than 85,000 distinct CDR3 sequences, of which 90% to 98% are seen a single time; just over 0.095% belongs to the top ten. Sequences were obtained from CD4+ T cells from PBMCs. These receptors came from a human donor in good health. The CDR3 runs from the conserved cysteine through the conserved F or W. The D gene is left open where the match is weak. Some rows have no size entry. The others give once, few or many, or a class for an expanded clone.

D	size	V	J	DNA	CDR3
.	.	TRBV12-3/TRBV12-4	TRBJ2-4	TGTGCCAGCAAAGAGGGCGTTCCGCTAGCCAAAAACATTCAGTACTTC	CASKEGVPLAKNIQYF
.	.	TRBV12-3/TRBV12-4	TRBJ2-3	TGTGCCAGCAGGATCGGACGGAGCACAGATACGCAGTATTTT	CASRIGRSTDTQYF
.	.	TRBV6-2/TRBV6-3	TRBJ1-2	TGTGCCAGCAGTTACGATAGGTCCTATGGCTACACCTTC	CASSYDRSYGYTF
TRBD2	once	TRBV20-1	TRBJ2-3	TGCAGTGTCTTAGCGGGAGTTACAGATACGCAGTATTTT	CSVLAGVTDTQYF
TRBD2	.	TRBV9	TRBJ2-2	TGTGCCAGCAGACCTAGCGGGATATCAACCGGGGAGCTGTTTTTT	CASRPSGISTGELFF
.	.	TRBV7-2	TRBJ2-7	TGTGCCAGCAGCTTAGTATGGGCTGGGCCGGGGCGAAACTACGAGCAGTACTTC	CASSLVWAGPGRNYEQYF
.	.	TRBV7-2	TRBJ2-7	TGTGCCAGCAGCTTCTATGGGGAGTCCTACGAGCAGTACTTC	CASSFYGESYEQYF
TRBD1	few	TRBV23-1	TRBJ2-5	TGCGCCAGCAGTCATAGGGACAGGGGATGTGGGGAGACCCAGTACTTC	CASSHRDRGCGETQYF
.	.	TRBV27	TRBJ2-1	TGTGCCAGCGGAGCGACCCGCTCCTACAATGAGCAGTTCTTC	CASGATRSYNEQFF
.	.	TRBV6-5	TRBJ2-5	TGTGCCAGCAGTTACGGGCAGGGGCTACAGTACTTC	CASSYGQGLQYF
TRBD1	.	TRBV2	TRBJ1-1	TGTGCCAGCAGTGAAAGGGACAGATCTGAAGCTTTCTTT	CASSERDRSEAFF
TRBD1	.	TRBV27	TRBJ2-7	TGTGCCAGCAGTTGGGACAGGGTGGGCGAGCAGTACTTC	CASSWDRVGEQYF
.	.	TRBV30	TRBJ2-3	TGTGCCTGGAGTGTAGCTAGCACAGATACGCAGTATTTT	CAWSVASTDTQYF
.	.	TRBV12-3/TRBV12-4	TRBJ2-5	TGTGCCAGCACCCGACGACTCCAAGAGACCCAGTACTTC	CASTRRLQETQYF
TRBD2	.	TRBV29-1	TRBJ2-1	TGCAGCGCCGTGGGACTAGCGGTTAATGAGCAGTTCTTC	CSAVGLAVNEQFF
TRBD1	.	TRBV7-2	TRBJ2-2	TGTGCCAGCAGCTTCAACAGGGGAGCCGGGGAGCTGTTTTTT	CASSFNRGAGELFF
.	.	TRBV3-1	TRBJ2-2	TGTGCCAGCAGCCAAGATAGGCCAGCGAACACCGGGGAGCTGTTTTTT	CASSQDRPANTGELFF
.	.	TRBV29-1	TRBJ2-3	TGCAGCGTTGAGTTGGAGGGGGGGCAGTATTTT	CSVELEGGQYF
.	.	TRBV20-1	TRBJ2-7	TGCAGTGCTTACACGGGCCGCTCGTCCTACGAGCAGTACTTC	CSAYTGRSSYEQYF
.	.	TRBV29-1	TRBJ1-4	TGCAGCGTTTATACAGCGGCAACTAATGAAAAACTGTTTTTT	CSVYTAATNEKLFF
.	.	TRBV5-1	TRBJ2-2	TGCGCCAGCAGCTTGAGCACTATTGGGAACACCGGGGAGCTGTTTTTT	CASSLSTIGNTGELFF
.	.	TRBV6-2/TRBV6-3	TRBJ1-2	TGTGCCAGCAGTTACTCGAGGTCAGCCACCTCCACCTTC	CASSYSRSATSTF
.	.	TRBV29-1	TRBJ2-7	TGCAGCGTCGCCCGTTCCGTAACCGGGGGCGAGCAGTACTTC	CSVARSVTGGEQYF
TRBD1	.	TRBV4-1	TRBJ1-1	TGCGCCAGCAGCCAAGAAGGGGGGGGACAGACGAACACTGAAGCTTTCTTT	CASSQEGGGQTNTEAFF
.	.	TRBV5-6	TRBJ2-3	TGTGCCAGCAGCTTCCTCAGGGTGGAAGATACGCAGTATTTT	CASSFLRVEDTQYF
.	.	TRBV3-1	TRBJ2-2	TGTGCCAGCAGCCCTCGGCTGGGCCAGAGCACCGGGGAGCTGTTTTTT	CASSPRLGQSTGELFF
.	.	TRBV19	TRBJ2-1	TGTGCCAGTAGTAGGGGGGGGGCTAATTACAATGAGCAGTTCTTC	CASSRGGANYNEQFF
.	.	TRBV6-5	TRBJ2-4	TGTGCCAGCAGTTACGGACCCCAAGGGGTAGCCAAAAACATTCAGTACTTC	CASSYGPQGVAKNIQYF
.	few	TRBV6-5	TRBJ1-1	TGTGCCAGCCGTGGACAGAACACTGAAGCTTTCTTT	CASRGQNTEAFF
.	.	TRBV28	TRBJ1-1	TGTGCCAGCCAACGGGGGCTTAACACTGAAGCTTTCTTT	CASQRGLNTEAFF
.	once	TRBV20-1	TRBJ1-2	TGCAGTGCTAATAACGGGACCTATGGCTACACCTTC	CSANNGTYGYTF
.	.	TRBV7-9	TRBJ2-7	TGTGCCAGCAGCTTAGGGAGGCGCCCCTACGAGCAGTACTTC	CASSLGRRPYEQYF
TRBD1	once	TRBV6-5	TRBJ1-5	TGTGCCAGGAACCGGGACAGAGATCAGCCCCAGCATTTT	CARNRDRDQPQHF
.	.	TRBV10-3	TRBJ2-7	TGTGCCATCAGTGATGGGGCCCGGCAAAGGTACGAGCAGTACTTC	CAISDGARQRYEQYF
.	.	TRBV4-2	TRBJ2-7	TGTGCCAGCAGCCAAGTAGAGGGAGTGTCCCACGAGCAGTACTTC	CASSQVEGVSHEQYF
.	.	TRBV7-8	TRBJ2-7	TGTGCCAGCAGATTTGGCAGGGACCCGATGGCCTACGAGCAGTACTTC	CASRFGRDPMAYEQYF
TRBD2	.	TRBV4-2	TRBJ2-4	TGTGCCAGCAGCCGTGATAGACTAGCGGGAGTAAGAGCCAAAAACATTCAGTACTTC	CASSRDRLAGVRAKNIQYF
TRBD1	.	TRBV19	TRBJ2-1	TGTGCCAGTAAGGTCGGACAGGGCTCCTACAATGAGCAGTTCTTC	CASKVGQGSYNEQFF
TRBD1	.	TRBV12-3/TRBV12-4	TRBJ1-1	TGTGCCAGCAGCGGGACAGGGGTAGCCACTGAAGCTTTCTTT	CASSGTGVATEAFF
.	.	TRBV29-1	TRBJ2-7	TGCAGCGTTCACTCTGACAGCCCCAACGAGCAGTACTTC	CSVHSDSPNEQYF
TRBD1	.	TRBV10-3	TRBJ1-2	TGTGCCATCAGTGAGACAGGGGGCGACAACTATGGCTACACCTTC	CAISETGGDNYGYTF
.	.	TRBV7-9	TRBJ1-6	TGTGCCAGCAGCCCGCGGACGGTCAATAATTCACCCCTCCACTTT	CASSPRTVNNSPLHF
.	once	TRBV6-2/TRBV6-3	TRBJ2-7	TGTGCCAGCAGTTACTCTAGTACCTACGAGCAGTACTTC	CASSYSSTYEQYF
TRBD2	.	TRBV7-2	TRBJ2-5	TGTGCCAGCAGTTCGACACGGGGGGGAGAGACCCAGTACTTC	CASSSTRGGETQYF
.	.	TRBV12-3/TRBV12-4	TRBJ1-5	TGTGCCACCCAGTTACCCGGGGCGGGCAATCAGCCCCAGCATTTT	CATQLPGAGNQPQHF
.	.	TRBV7-2	TRBJ1-5	TGTGCCAGCAGCTTCTCACAGGGTGAAGGTCAGCCCCAGCATTTT	CASSFSQGEGQPQHF
TRBD1	.	TRBV25-1	TRBJ2-7	TGTGCCAGCAGTGACGTGACAGGGTCCCCCTACGAGCAGTACTTC	CASSDVTGSPYEQYF
TRBD2	.	TRBV5-8	TRBJ2-1	TGTGCCAGCAGCGGAGGAGGACTAGCGGGAGGTAGCGGTGAGCAGTTCTTC	CASSGGGLAGGSGEQFF
.	once	TRBV5-6	TRBJ2-7	TGTGCCAGCAGCTTGGCCGTCAGGGGGGCCCCCTACGAGCAGTACTTC	CASSLAVRGAPYEQYF
.	.	TRBV19	TRBJ1-1	TGTGCCAGTAGTACACAGATGAGGAGCACTGAAGCTTTCTTT	CASSTQMRSTEAFF
.	.	TRBV3-1	TRBJ1-3	TGTGCCAGCAGCCAAGATGCGGGGCCTGGAAACACCATATATTTT	CASSQDAGPGNTIYF
TRBD1	.	TRBV28	TRBJ2-7	TGTGCCAGCAGTCTGGACAGGGGGAGTGCCTACGAGCAGTACTTC	CASSLDRGSAYEQYF
.	.	TRBV19	TRBJ1-1	TGTGCCAGTATCGGACCGAACACTGAAGCTTTCTTT	CASIGPNTEAFF
TRBD2	.	TRBV20-1	TRBJ2-7	TGCAGTGCTAGAGATCGTCGTGCGGGGGATTACGAGCAGTACTTC	CSARDRRAGDYEQYF